One T cell receptor (beta chain) is described in this entry. Its antigen remains unknown. The record originates from a study of shared clonotypes between healthy human individuals. Clones were sequenced by immunoSEQ multiplex PCR, and TCRdb holds only the in-frame ones, with some missing. The table records roughly 2.1 million clones, 90% to 95% of them present only once. This CDR3 has 15 amino acids. Trimming removed 1 base from V and 8 bases from J; junction bases left unmatched: 1. The V gene's germline CDR1 is MNHNY and CDR2 SVGAGI (reference sequence). Findings and caveats of the study: In a few donors, approximately 5% of naive CD4 clonotypes appeared in common.

CD8 cells regarded as naive lacked CD45RO, were positively chosen for CCR7, and omitted terminally differentiated effector memory CD45RA+ cells. The sample was naive CD8+ T cells from PBMCs. This clonotype was sampled from a man aged 18 to 35 in good health. Some clones in this sample may be carry-over from other donors' samples. V gene TRBV6-6 combines with J gene TRBJ2-1; 14 bases are a match to TRBD2. The CDR3 nucleotides read TGTGCCAGCAGTTACTTGACTAGCGGGAGGGATGAGCAGTTCTTC. Protein product: CASSYLTSGRDEQFF.